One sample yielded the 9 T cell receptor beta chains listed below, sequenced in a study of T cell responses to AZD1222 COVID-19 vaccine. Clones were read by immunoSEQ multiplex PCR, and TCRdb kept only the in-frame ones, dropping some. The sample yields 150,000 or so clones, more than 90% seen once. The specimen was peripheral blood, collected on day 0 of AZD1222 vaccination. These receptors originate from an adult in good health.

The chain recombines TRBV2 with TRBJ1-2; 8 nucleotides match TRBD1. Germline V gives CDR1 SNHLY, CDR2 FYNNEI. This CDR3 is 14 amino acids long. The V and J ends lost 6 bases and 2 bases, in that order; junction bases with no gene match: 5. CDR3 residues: CASSPGQGNYGYTF. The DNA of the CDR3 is TGTGCCAGCAGCCCTGGACAGGGCAACTATGGCTACACCTTC.

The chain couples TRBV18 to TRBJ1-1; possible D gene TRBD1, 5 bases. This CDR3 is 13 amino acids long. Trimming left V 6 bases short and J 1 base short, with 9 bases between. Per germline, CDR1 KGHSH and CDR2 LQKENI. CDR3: CASSLQGNTEAFF. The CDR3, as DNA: TGTGCCAGCTCGCTTCAGGGGAACACTGAAGCTTTCTTT.

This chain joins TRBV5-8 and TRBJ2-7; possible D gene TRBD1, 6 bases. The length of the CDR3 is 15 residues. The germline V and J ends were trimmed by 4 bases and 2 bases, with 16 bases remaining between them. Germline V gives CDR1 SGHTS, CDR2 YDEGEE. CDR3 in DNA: TGTGCCAGCAGCGCCCACAGGGTCCTCACCTACGAGCAGTACTTC. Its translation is CASSAHRVLTYEQYF.

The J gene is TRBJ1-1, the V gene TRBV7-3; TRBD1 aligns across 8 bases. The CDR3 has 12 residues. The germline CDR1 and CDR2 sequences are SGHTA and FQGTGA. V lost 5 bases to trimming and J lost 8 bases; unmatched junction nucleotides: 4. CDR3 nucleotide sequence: TGTGCCAGCAGCGACAGGGGAGGGGAAGCTTTCTTT. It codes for CASSDRGGEAFF.

The CDR3 nucleotides are TGCAGCGTTGGGGCCCAGGGTCAGCCCCAGCATTTT. Amino acids: CSVGAQGQPQHF. The rearrangement uses TRBV29-1 and TRBJ1-5; D is possibly TRBD1 (5 bases). Trimming removed 4 bases from V and 6 bases from J, with 10 bases in between. The CDR3 covers 12 residues. Germline V gene data show CDR1 as SQVTM and CDR2 as ANQGSEA.

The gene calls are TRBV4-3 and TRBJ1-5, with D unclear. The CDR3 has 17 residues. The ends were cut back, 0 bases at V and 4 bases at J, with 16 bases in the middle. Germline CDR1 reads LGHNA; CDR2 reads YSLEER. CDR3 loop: CASSQDLKGIPNQPQHF. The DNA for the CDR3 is TGCGCCAGCAGCCAAGATCTAAAAGGCATACCAAATCAGCCCCAGCATTTT.

The chain's CDR3 is CASSPRTRGQAGGYTF. In DNA, the CDR3 is TGTGCCAGCAGTCCACGGACTAGGGGACAGGCCGGGGGCTACACCTTC. This chain links TRBV28 with TRBJ1-2; 8 nucleotides match TRBD1. The junction had 16 bases not matched to a gene; V was cut back by 5 bases and J by 8 bases. The CDR3 sequence is 16 residues long. Germline lookup yields CDR1 MDHEN and CDR2 SYDVKM.

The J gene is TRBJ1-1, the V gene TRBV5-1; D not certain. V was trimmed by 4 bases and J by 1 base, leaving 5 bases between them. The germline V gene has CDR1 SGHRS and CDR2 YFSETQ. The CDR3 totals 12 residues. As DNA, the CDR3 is TGCGCCAGCAGCAGCGGGAACACTGAAGCTTTCTTT. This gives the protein CASSSGNTEAFF.

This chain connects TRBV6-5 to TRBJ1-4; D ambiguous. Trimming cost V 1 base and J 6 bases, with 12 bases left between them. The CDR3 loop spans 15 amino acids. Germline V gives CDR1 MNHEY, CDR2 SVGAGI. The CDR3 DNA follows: TGTGCCAGCAGTTACTTCGGGTCGAAGGATGAAAAACTGTTTTTT. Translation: CASSYFGSKDEKLFF.